Each of the 18 T cell receptor beta chains below was sequenced from the same sample in a study of T cell responses to AZD1222 COVID-19 vaccine. Assay used: immunoSEQ multiplex PCR; TCRdb lists only in-frame clones, some missing. This table has under 150,000 clones, 90% appearing once. Here the sequenced sample was peripheral blood, taken on day 0 of AZD1222 vaccination. These receptors were collected from an adult in good health.

The chain carries TRBV21-1 and TRBJ2-1; the D call TRBD2 from the table was never checked on the DNA. TRBV21-1 is a documented pseudogene. This CDR3 is built from 19 residues. The CDR3 loop reads CASSKITERGLAGINEQFF. The CDR3 DNA reads TGTGCCAGCAGCAAAATCACAGAGAGAGGACTAGCGGGAATCAATGAGCAGTTCTTC.

V usage is TRBV9 and J usage is TRBJ2-1, with 9 bases that match TRBD2. J lost 5 bases, V lost 0 bases, and 6 bases had no gene match. The CDR3 length is 16 residues. From germline, CDR1 is SGDLS and CDR2 YYNGEE. DNA of the CDR3: TGTGCCAGCAGCGTAGGTCCCGGACTAGCGAACAATGAGCAGTTCTTC. Translation gives CASSVGPGLANNEQFF.

The gene calls are TRBV7-8 and TRBJ1-1, with D perhaps matching TRBD1 (5 bases). CDR3 size: 13 residues. Trimming stripped 8 bases from V and 6 bases from J, with 16 bases between. Germline CDR1 and CDR2: SGHVS and FQNEAQ. CDR3 coding DNA: TGTGCCAGCCGGCAAGGGACCGCTGCTGAAGCTTTCTTT. Amino acids: CASRQGTAAEAFF.

J is TRBJ2-3 and V is TRBV7-2; TRBD2 matches 14 bases. The CDR3 has 17 amino acids. The V segment lost 4 bases and the J segment 1 base; nucleotides outside the gene matches: 4. CDR1 and CDR2 (germline): SGHTA, FQGNSA. The CDR3 here is CASSSEGLAGGTDTQYF. The CDR3 DNA is TGTGCCAGCAGCTCAGAGGGACTAGCGGGAGGCACAGATACGCAGTATTTT.

A single count supports this clone. V usage is TRBV12-5 and J usage is TRBJ1-2; D not resolved. Deletions cut 7 bases from V and 2 bases from J, with 8 bases between. Germline loops: CDR1 LGHNT, CDR2 FRNRAP. The CDR3 covers 12 residues. The CDR3 DNA follows: TGTGCTAGTGAGGCAGGAAACTATGGCTACACCTTC. As protein: CASEAGNYGYTF.

This chain connects TRBV24-1 to TRBJ2-3, with 12 positions matching TRBD2. Germline lookup yields CDR1 KGHDR and CDR2 SFDVKD. The CDR3 consists of 24 residues. V was pared by 1 base and J by 0 bases, with 22 bases of the junction left unmatched. The CDR3 DNA reads as TGTGCCACCAGTGATTTCGTGGGGAAGCAGGACGGGACTAGCGGGTCCTGGAGCACAGATACGCAGTATTTT. Amino acid sequence: CATSDFVGKQDGTSGSWSTDTQYF.

The gene calls are TRBV6-5 and TRBJ1-1; 8 nucleotides agree with TRBD1. The junction had 7 bases not matched to a gene; V was cut back by 5 bases and J by 5 bases. Per the germline V gene, CDR1 is MNHEY and CDR2 is SVGAGI. This CDR3 spans 14 amino acids. The CDR3 nucleotides read TGTGCCAGCAGTCCCAAGGACAGGGAAACTGAAGCTTTCTTT. Amino acids: CASSPKDRETEAFF.

This clone was counted only a few times. The chain combines TRBV18 with TRBJ2-2, with D unclear. Germline V gene sequence: CDR1 KGHSH, CDR2 LQKENI. The CDR3 has 11 amino acids. Trimming removed 3 bases at V and 9 bases at J, with 5 bases between. The CDR3 region is CASSPGRELFF. CDR3 in DNA: TGTGCCAGCTCACCTGGGCGGGAGCTGTTTTTT.

Details on this clone: A much larger clonotype is one base distant, so this may be a read error. Other nucleotide sequences from this sample produce the same CDR3. The V gene is TRBV12-3 or TRBV12-4, the J gene TRBJ1-1, with TRBD1 as a possible D gene (5 bases). Between the trimmed V and J ends, which lost 6 bases and 0 bases, there was a span of 8 bases. This CDR3 region has 13 residues. CDR3 residues: CASSPTVNTEAFF. For the CDR3, the DNA is TGTGCCAGCAGCCCGACAGTGAACACTGAAGCTTTCTTT.

This chain links TRBV14 with TRBJ2-3, with D possibly TRBD1 on 5 matching bases. V lost 0 bases and J lost 0, with 10 bases in between. Germline V CDR1 and CDR2: SGHDN, FVKESK. The CDR3 is made up of 16 amino acids. In nucleotides, the CDR3 is TGTGCCAGCAGCCAAGACAGGGATCTAAGCACAGATACGCAGTATTTT. Encoded protein: CASSQDRDLSTDTQYF.

CDR3 nucleotides: TGTGCCAGCAGCCCTCGGGACAGCCTCAATCAGCCCCAGCATTTT. Translating it yields CASSPRDSLNQPQHF. V and J are TRBV9 and TRBJ1-5, with 7 bases matching TRBD1. With 4 bases clipped from V and 3 bases from J, the junction kept 7 bases outside the gene matches. Germline CDR1 reads SGDLS; CDR2 reads YYNGEE. The length of the CDR3 is 15 residues. The variable domain in full, completed from reference TRBV9 and TRBJ1-5, reads DSGVTQTPKHLITATGQRVTLRCSPRSGDLSVYWYQQSLDQGLQFLIQYYNGEERAKGNILERFSAQQFPDLHSELNLSSLELGDSALYFCASSPRDSLNQPQHFGDGTRLSIL.

The J gene is TRBJ1-1, the V gene TRBV29-1; perhaps TRBD1 as D (6 bases). Germline V CDR1 and CDR2: SQVTM, ANQGSEA. The germline V and J ends were trimmed by 7 bases and 2 bases, with 11 bases remaining between them. CDR3 length: 12 residues. CDR3 nucleotide sequence: TGCAGCGGTACAGGGTATAACACTGAAGCTTTCTTT. Translating gives CSGTGYNTEAFF.

The rearrangement links TRBV14 to TRBJ2-5; D uncertain. V gave up 4 bases and J gave up 1 base, with 7 bases separating them. The CDR3 extends over 13 amino acids. Germline V lookup: CDR1 SGHDN, CDR2 FVKESK. The CDR3 DNA reads as TGTGCCAGCAGCCTCCCGGGCCAAGAGACCCAGTACTTC. It translates to CASSLPGQETQYF.

The rearrangement joins TRBV30 to TRBJ2-3; D tentatively reads TRBD1 or TRBD2 (5 bases each). V lost 3 bases to trimming and J lost 4 bases, with 14 bases between them. The CDR3 runs to 14 residues. Germline V gene lookup returns CDR1 GTSNPN and CDR2 SVGIG (reference sequence). The CDR3 nucleotides read TGTGCCTGGAGGGACGGGGCCGTCGCAGATACGCAGTATTTT. It specifies CAWRDGAVADTQYF. Combining the CDR3 with reference TRBV30 and TRBJ2-3 gives the whole variable domain SQTIHQWPATLVQPVGSPLSLECTVEGTSNPNLYWYRQAAGRGLQLLFYSVGIGQISSEVPQNLSASRPQDRQFILSSKKLLLSDSGFYLCAWRDGAVADTQYFGPGTRLTVL.

The chain is built from TRBV7-6 and TRBJ2-7; maybe TRBD2 (6 bases). The CDR3 is 15 residues long. Germline loops: CDR1 SGHVS, CDR2 FNYEAQ. The V end was cut by 3 bases, the J end by 3 bases, with 15 bases between. The CDR3 DNA reads TGTGCCAGCAGCTTTCAGTCGGGGGTACTCTACGAGCAGTACTTC. This codes for CASSFQSGVLYEQYF.

The chain combines TRBV6-2 or TRBV6-3 with TRBJ2-3, with D unresolved. The V and J ends lost 6 bases and 6 bases respectively, with 16 bases between them. CDR3 length equals 14 residues. The germline CDR1 and CDR2 sequences are MNHEY and SVGEGT. CDR3 coding DNA: TGTGCCAGCAGCCGGTCCTCCCATGGGGATACGCAGTATTTT. Encoded protein: CASSRSSHGDTQYF.

V usage is TRBV7-3 and J usage is TRBJ2-1; D is ambiguous. CDR1 and CDR2 (germline): SGHTA, FQGTGA. The CDR3 sequence is 13 residues long. Trimming shortened V by 4 bases and J by 2 bases, and 6 bases separated the two germline ends. The CDR3 DNA is TGTGCCAGCAGCTGGTCCCCCTACAATGAGCAGTTCTTC. It is translated as CASSWSPYNEQFF. Using reference TRBV7-3 and TRBJ2-1 for the parts outside the CDR3, the full variable domain is GAGVSQTPSNKVTEKGKYVELRCDPISGHTALYWYRQSLGQGPEFLIYFQGTGAADDSGLPNDRFFAVRPEGSVSTLKIQRTERGDSAVYLCASSWSPYNEQFFGPGTRLTVL.

The rearrangement links TRBV23-1 to TRBJ1-4; no clear D. TRBV23-1 is an open reading frame whose function is uncertain. The CDR3 sequence is 9 residues long. V was clipped by 5 bases and J by 8 bases, with 0 bases between them. DNA for the CDR3: TGCGCCAGCAGTGAAAAACTGTTTTTT. Amino acids: CASSEKLFF.